This T cell receptor beta chain was obtained from a study of cytomegalovirus exposure and HLA in healthy donors. Whole-study results and caveats: An assumption of roughly uniform sequencing depth across donors underlay the presence/absence analyses. Previously analyzed data showed that most TCR beta V segments were productive at a frequency of about 87% or about 30%. Later, an analysis found that common viral pathogens appeared to be linked with several of the most significant clusters.

Germline assignment: CDR1 SEHNR and CDR2 FQNEAQ (reference sequence). The CDR3 contains 11 residues. PCR was performed using 60 Vbeta and 13 Jbeta primers. Data came from immunoSEQ multiplex PCR; TCRdb stores just in-frame clones and leaves some out. The data show roughly 100,000 clones, 84% seen once. With respect to this clone: Its antigen is not known. A junction boundary mismatches the germline segment, possibly from a read error.

V usage is TRBV7-9 and J usage is TRBJ1-1; a possible D gene is TRBD1 (5 bases). This clonotype was obtained from a young woman in good health and CMV-seropositive. The source material was PBMCs. CDR3 amino acids: CASSRQSGPEF. The CDR3 nucleotides read TGTGCCAGCAGCCGACAGTCGGGCCCTGAATTT.